The 30 T cell receptor beta chains reported below all come from one sample, sequenced in a study of blood T cell repertoires in COVID-19. Measured with immunoSEQ multiplex PCR; TCRdb has only the in-frame clones, and not every one. The table lists about 33,000 clones, roughly 80% of them singletons. Input material: peripheral blood. These receptors came from a man between 70 and 80 years old with acute or convalescent COVID-19.

The chain has TRBV6-1 and TRBJ2-1, with 10 bases fitting TRBD1. The ends lost 4 bases at V and 7 bases at J; junction bases unmatched: 10. The CDR3 is 16 amino acids. Per germline, CDR1 MNHNS and CDR2 SASEGT. DNA of the CDR3: TGTGCCAGCAGTGGTGACAGGGGGCCGGTGGGTAATGAGCAGTTCTTC. Protein sequence: CASSGDRGPVGNEQFF.

V and J are TRBV2 and TRBJ2-3; possibly TRBD1 for D (6 bases). Germline V gene data show CDR1 as SNHLY and CDR2 as FYNNEI. Trimming pared 4 bases from V and 0 bases from J, leaving 8 bases between. The CDR3 runs to 14 residues. The CDR3 is CASSAQGSTDTQYF. CDR3 coding DNA: TGTGCCAGCAGTGCACAGGGTAGCACAGATACGCAGTATTTT.

The genes are TRBV11-2 and TRBJ1-1; no firm D call. Trimming took 1 base from V and 1 from J, leaving 10 bases between them. The CDR3 length is 15 residues. Per the germline V gene, CDR1 is SGHAT and CDR2 is FQNNGV. The CDR3 DNA reads TGTGCCAGCAGCTTAGCGAACAACCAGAACACTGAAGCTTTCTTT. Residues: CASSLANNQNTEAFF.

The chain uses TRBV3-1 (or the pseudogene TRBV3-2) and TRBJ2-3, with 7 positions matching TRBD1. V shed 0 bases and J 3 bases; nucleotides not matched to a gene: 6. Germline V lookup: CDR1 LGHDT, CDR2 YNNKEL (reference sequence). There are 16 residues in the CDR3. The CDR3 here is CASSQDKGGWTDTQYF. The CDR3 DNA is TGTGCCAGCAGCCAAGATAAAGGGGGCTGGACAGATACGCAGTATTTT.

CDR3 in amino acids: CASSDSDRGYGYTF. DNA for the CDR3: TGTGCCAGCAGTGACTCGGATAGGGGCTATGGCTACACCTTC. This sequence joins TRBV6-4 and TRBJ1-2; tentatively, D is TRBD1 (5 bases). Looked up from germline, CDR1 is MRHNA and CDR2 is SNTAGT. CDR3 length: 14 residues. Trimming removed 0 bases from V and 4 bases from J, with 9 bases in between.

This chain links TRBV5-6 with TRBJ1-5; possible D gene TRBD1, 5 bases. The V gene's germline CDR1 is SGHDT and CDR2 YYEEEE. The CDR3 contains 16 residues. With 3 bases removed from V and 7 bases from J, the gap between germline ends came to 20 bases. The CDR3 protein is CASSYMSQGPKQPQHF. CDR3 in DNA: TGTGCCAGCAGCTATATGAGTCAGGGCCCCAAACAGCCCCAGCATTTT.

This rearrangement joins TRBV7-8 to TRBJ2-3; D call uncertain. This CDR3 comprises 15 residues. V lost 0 bases and J 1 base, leaving 8 bases between the germline ends. The germline V gene encodes CDR1 SGHVS and CDR2 FQNEAQ. The CDR3 DNA sequence: TGTGCCAGCAGCTTAGCGCTGCGCGGCACAGATACGCAGTATTTT. Protein: CASSLALRGTDTQYF. The full variable domain, its missing parts supplied by reference TRBV7-8 and TRBJ2-3, is GAGVSQSPRYKVAKRGQDVALRCDPISGHVSLFWYQQALGQGPEFLTYFQNEAQLDKSGLPSDRFFAERPEGSVSTLKIQRTQQEDSAVYLCASSLALRGTDTQYFGPGTRLTVL.

This sequence joins TRBV3-1 (or the pseudogene TRBV3-2) and TRBJ1-6; D is possibly TRBD1 (5 bases). The CDR3 has 14 residues. Germline assignment: CDR1 LGHDT and CDR2 YNNKEL (reference sequence). Trimming pared 1 base from V and 11 bases from J, leaving 12 bases between. CDR3 residues: CASSQGRGGTPLHF. CDR3 DNA: TGTGCCAGCAGCCAAGGAAGGGGCGGGACACCCCTCCACTTT.

Only a few counts were recorded for this clone. This chain links TRBV3-1 (or the pseudogene TRBV3-2) with TRBJ1-6; no definite D call. Germline assignment: CDR1 LGHDT and CDR2 YNNKEL (reference sequence). The CDR3 totals 13 residues. V was clipped by 1 base and J by 15 bases, with 13 bases between them. The CDR3 spells CASSQGGDTLLHF. CDR3 DNA: TGTGCCAGCAGCCAAGGTGGTGACACCCTCCTCCACTTT.

This clone was counted a few times. The rearrangement joins TRBV19 to TRBJ1-6; D might be TRBD1 (5 bases). The CDR3 is 12 residues long. Looked up from germline, CDR1 is LNHDA and CDR2 is SQIVND (reference sequence). Trimming pared 3 bases from V and 11 bases from J, leaving 8 bases between. The CDR3 DNA follows: TGTGCCAGTAGTATGGCAGGGCCACCCCTCCACTTT. It yields the protein CASSMAGPPLHF.

This chain connects TRBV29-1 to TRBJ1-2, with D possibly being TRBD1 (6 bases). The V gene lost 5 bases and the J gene lost 5 bases, with 9 bases spanning the gap. The CDR3 is 11 residues long. Per germline, CDR1 SQVTM and CDR2 ANQGSEA. The CDR3 DNA follows: TGCAGCGTTCTAACAGGGTATGGCTACACCTTC. Protein sequence: CSVLTGYGYTF.

This chain joins TRBV24-1 and TRBJ2-1; 7 bases fit TRBD2. This CDR3 is 13 amino acids long. With V trimmed by 4 bases and J by 5 bases, 1 base remained unmatched. Germline V gene lookup returns CDR1 KGHDR and CDR2 SFDVKD. DNA for the CDR3: TGTGCCACCAGTGACGGACTAGACAATGAGCAGTTCTTC. This encodes CATSDGLDNEQFF.

The chain employs TRBV5-5 and TRBJ1-5; 9 nucleotides align to TRBD1. Germline values: CDR1 SGHKS, CDR2 YYEKEE (reference sequence). There are 14 residues in the CDR3. Trimming at V came to 3 bases and at J to 6 bases, leaving 4 bases not matched to a gene. In DNA, the CDR3 is TGTGCCAGCAGCTGGGGACAGGGAACTCAGCCCCAGCATTTT. Translating it yields CASSWGQGTQPQHF.

The J gene is TRBJ1-1, the V gene TRBV15; unclear D gene. V gave up 5 bases and J gave up 4 bases, with 11 bases separating them. The length of the CDR3 is 13 residues. Germline CDR1 reads LNHNV; CDR2 reads YYDKDF (reference sequence). DNA for the CDR3: TGTGCCACCAGCGGGAGGGTCTTCACTGAAGCTTTCTTT. Its protein is CATSGRVFTEAFF.

The rearrangement uses TRBV4-3 and TRBJ1-6; unclear D gene. V gave up 0 bases and J gave up 5 bases, with 14 bases separating them. This CDR3 contains 17 residues. In germline, CDR1 is LGHNA, CDR2 YSLEER. The CDR3 reads CASSQDYRDKNNSPLHF. The DNA of the CDR3 is TGCGCCAGCAGCCAAGATTATCGCGACAAGAATAATTCACCCCTCCACTTT.

The chain employs TRBV6-5 and TRBJ2-7, with D perhaps TRBD2 (6 bases). Germline loops: CDR1 MNHEY, CDR2 SVGAGI. V was cut by 2 bases and J by 12 bases, with 17 bases left in between. This CDR3 region has 13 residues. The CDR3, as DNA: TGTGCCAGCAGTTACGGGATGAGGGACTTTCGGTACTTC. It encodes CASSYGMRDFRYF.

The chain couples TRBV6-2 or TRBV6-3 to TRBJ2-5; 10 bases are shared with TRBD2. This CDR3 contains 15 residues. Germline CDR1 and CDR2: MNHEY and SVGEGT. J gave up 5 bases and V 3 bases, and 6 bases lay outside the gene matches. The CDR3 nucleotides are TGTGCCAGCAGTTATCGCGGGACTAGCGTCGAGACCCAGTACTTC. This codes for CASSYRGTSVETQYF.

This rearrangement joins TRBV6-5 to TRBJ1-1; 7 bases match TRBD1. Germline lookup yields CDR1 MNHEY and CDR2 SVGAGI. After removal of 5 bases from V and 4 bases from J, the junction contained 10 bases not matched to a gene. This CDR3 is built from 15 residues. CDR3 in DNA: TGTGCCAGCAGTAGAGCTCATTCAGGGGGCACTGAAGCTTTCTTT. This sequence encodes CASSRAHSGGTEAFF.

This clone was seen a handful of times. CDR3 loop: CASSERGSGSGNQPQHF. The CDR3 DNA reads TGTGCCAGCAGTGAACGGGGATCAGGCAGTGGCAATCAGCCCCAGCATTTT. This chain connects TRBV6-1 to TRBJ1-5; D ambiguous. Trimming left V 2 bases short and J 2 bases short, with 16 bases between. The CDR3 runs 17 residues. Germline V gene lookup returns CDR1 MNHNS and CDR2 SASEGT.

V usage is TRBV19 and J usage is TRBJ2-7; 8 positions match TRBD1. CDR3 length: 13 residues. J gave up 4 bases and V 5 bases, and 4 bases lay outside the gene matches. From germline, CDR1 is LNHDA and CDR2 SQIVND (reference sequence). In DNA form, the CDR3 reads TGTGCCAGTAGTCTCCGACAGGGGTACGAGCAGTACTTC. Protein sequence: CASSLRQGYEQYF.

The rearrangement uses TRBV5-1 and TRBJ1-6; the D gene is possibly TRBD1 (5 bases). The CDR3 has 16 residues. V lost 3 bases, J lost 0 bases, and 10 bases lay in between. Germline V gives CDR1 SGHRS, CDR2 YFSETQ. The CDR3 coding sequence is TGCGCCAGCAGCTCCCGGGGGAGCTCCTATAATTCACCCCTCCACTTT. Translation: CASSSRGSSYNSPLHF.

V gene TRBV7-2 combines with J gene TRBJ1-2; TRBD1 aligns across 7 bases. CDR1 SGHTA and CDR2 FQGNSA come from the germline V gene. The CDR3 is 14 residues long. Unmatched junction bases numbered 3, after V lost 3 bases and J lost 2 bases. The CDR3 bases are TGTGCCAGCAGCTTCACGACAGGGAACTATGGCTACACCTTC. As protein: CASSFTTGNYGYTF. Complete variable domain (other parts from reference TRBV7-2 and TRBJ1-2): GAGVSQSPSNKVTEKGKDVELRCDPISGHTALYWYRQSLGQGLEFLIYFQGNSAPDKSGLPSDRFSAERTGGSVSTLTIQRTQQEDSAVYLCASSFTTGNYGYTFGSGTRLTVV.

The chain recombines TRBV6-2 or TRBV6-3 with TRBJ2-1, with a possible D match to TRBD2 (6 bases). CDR1 MNHEY and CDR2 SVGEGT come from the germline V gene. The ends were cut back, 5 bases at V and 5 bases at J, with 13 bases in the middle. The CDR3 contains 14 residues. The CDR3 here is CASSIAVLNNEQFF. In DNA form, the CDR3 reads TGTGCCAGCAGTATAGCGGTACTGAACAATGAGCAGTTCTTC.

This clone was observed a single time. The V and J genes are TRBV10-1 and TRBJ1-5; no clear D. The length of the CDR3 is 14 residues. Germline V gene data show CDR1 as WNHNN and CDR2 as SYGVQD (reference sequence). V dropped 0 bases and J dropped 7 bases, with 10 bases sitting between them. CDR3 sequence reads: CASSESRGDQPQHF. The DNA for the CDR3 is TGCGCCAGCAGTGAGTCCCGTGGAGACCAGCCCCAGCATTTT.

This clone was recorded only once. The rearrangement uses TRBV15 and TRBJ1-2, with TRBD1 matching 7 bases. V lost 2 bases to trimming and J lost 4 bases; unmatched junction nucleotides: 10. Per the germline V gene, CDR1 is LNHNV and CDR2 is YYDKDF (reference sequence). The CDR3 consists of 16 residues. DNA of the CDR3: TGTGCCACCAGCAGACCAACGACAGGGCCCGCCTATGGCTACACCTTC. Translating gives CATSRPTTGPAYGYTF.

The chain links TRBV21-1 to TRBJ1-3; the table's D call of TRBD1 was not tested on the DNA. TRBV21-1 represents a pseudogene. The CDR3 loop spans 19 amino acids. The CDR3 nucleotides read TGTGCCAGCAGCAACTGGGACAGGGGAGAATCTAGTTCTGGAAACACCATATATTTT. Protein: CASSNWDRGESSSGNTIYF.

This sequence joins TRBV9 and TRBJ1-1; D unclear. Germline V gives CDR1 SGDLS, CDR2 YYNGEE. Between the trimmed V and J ends, which lost 5 bases and 1 base, there was a span of 18 bases. CDR3 length equals 16 residues. This CDR3 reads CASSPAPGVRNTEAFF. CDR3 sequence (DNA): TGTGCCAGCAGTCCAGCCCCCGGGGTGAGGAACACTGAAGCTTTCTTT.

V and J are TRBV27 and TRBJ1-3; D perhaps matches TRBD1 (5 bases). Trimming stripped 0 bases from V and 4 bases from J, with 10 bases between. CDR1 and CDR2 (germline): MNHEY, SMNVEV (reference sequence). This CDR3 has 15 residues. CDR3 nucleotides: TGTGCCAGCAGTTTATCTGCAGGGAACGGAAACACCATATATTTT. This encodes CASSLSAGNGNTIYF.

This clone appeared a single time. The chain couples TRBV4-3 to TRBJ1-3; weak D call: TRBD1 (6 bases). The CDR3 totals 17 residues. Trimming removed 4 bases from V and 2 bases from J, with 18 bases in between. Germline CDR1 LGHNA, CDR2 YSLEER. Written as DNA, the CDR3 is TGCGCCAGCAGCCCCTCGACAGGTGATTCAACTGGAAACACCATATATTTT. Its protein product is CASSPSTGDSTGNTIYF.

This sequence joins TRBV9 and TRBJ1-2; perhaps TRBD1 as D (6 bases). V lost 0 bases, J lost 10 bases, and 10 bases lay in between. Germline-derived CDR1 and CDR2 are SGDLS and YYNGEE. CDR3 size: 12 residues. The CDR3: CASSVGQEHYTF. The CDR3 bases are TGTGCCAGCAGCGTAGGACAGGAACACTACACCTTC.